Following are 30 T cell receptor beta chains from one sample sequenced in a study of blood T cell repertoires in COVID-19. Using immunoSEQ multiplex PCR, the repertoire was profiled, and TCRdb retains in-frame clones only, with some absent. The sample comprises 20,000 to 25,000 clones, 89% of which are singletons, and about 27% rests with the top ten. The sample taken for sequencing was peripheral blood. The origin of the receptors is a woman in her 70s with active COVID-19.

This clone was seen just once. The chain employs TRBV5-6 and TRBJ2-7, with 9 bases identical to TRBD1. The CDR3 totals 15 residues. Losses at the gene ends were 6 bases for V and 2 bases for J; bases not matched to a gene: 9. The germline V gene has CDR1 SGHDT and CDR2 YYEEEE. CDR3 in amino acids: CASTVPGQGPYEQYF. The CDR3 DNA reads TGTGCCAGCACCGTCCCGGGACAGGGCCCCTACGAGCAGTACTTC.

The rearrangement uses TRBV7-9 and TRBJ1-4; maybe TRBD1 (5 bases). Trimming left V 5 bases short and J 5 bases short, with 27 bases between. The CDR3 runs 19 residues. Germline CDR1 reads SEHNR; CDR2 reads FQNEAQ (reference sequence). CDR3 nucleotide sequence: TGTGCCAGCAGCCCATACCGGGACTCCAGGAGTGGGGCAAATGAAAAACTGTTTTTT. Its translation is CASSPYRDSRSGANEKLFF. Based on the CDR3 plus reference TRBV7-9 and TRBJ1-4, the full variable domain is DTGVSQNPRHKITKRGQNVTFRCDPISEHNRLYWYRQTLGQGPEFLTYFQNEAQLEKSRLLSDRFSAERPKGSFSTLEIQRTEQGDSAMYLCASSPYRDSRSGANEKLFFGSGTQLSVL.

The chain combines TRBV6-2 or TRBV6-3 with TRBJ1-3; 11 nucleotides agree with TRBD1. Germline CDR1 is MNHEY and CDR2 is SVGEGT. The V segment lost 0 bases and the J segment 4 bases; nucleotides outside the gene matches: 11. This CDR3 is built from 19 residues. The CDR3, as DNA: TGTGCCAGCAGTTACTCGGCCCCGGACAGGGGGCTTTTCGGAAACACCATATATTTT. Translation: CASSYSAPDRGLFGNTIYF.

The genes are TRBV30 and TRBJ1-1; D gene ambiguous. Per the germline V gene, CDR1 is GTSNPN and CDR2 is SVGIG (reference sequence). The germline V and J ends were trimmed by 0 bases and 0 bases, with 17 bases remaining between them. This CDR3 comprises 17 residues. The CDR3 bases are TGTGCCTGGAGTGTACGGTTCGTCTCCGGTATGAACACTGAAGCTTTCTTT. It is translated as CAWSVRFVSGMNTEAFF.

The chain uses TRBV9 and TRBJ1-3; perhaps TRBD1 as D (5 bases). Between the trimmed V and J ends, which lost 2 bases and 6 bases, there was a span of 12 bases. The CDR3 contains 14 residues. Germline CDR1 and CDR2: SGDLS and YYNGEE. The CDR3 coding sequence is TGTGCCAGCAGCGTTGACAGAAATATAAACACCATATATTTT. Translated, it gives CASSVDRNINTIYF.

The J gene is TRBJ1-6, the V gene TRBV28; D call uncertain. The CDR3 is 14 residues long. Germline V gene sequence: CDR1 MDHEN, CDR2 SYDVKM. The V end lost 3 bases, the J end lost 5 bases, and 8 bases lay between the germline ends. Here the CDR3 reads CASSLAQDNSPLHF. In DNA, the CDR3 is TGTGCCAGCAGTTTGGCGCAGGATAATTCACCCCTCCACTTT.

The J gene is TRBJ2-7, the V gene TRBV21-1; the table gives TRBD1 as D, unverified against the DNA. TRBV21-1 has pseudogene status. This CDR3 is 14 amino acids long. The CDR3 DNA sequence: TGTGCCAGCAGCAAAGCCCGCAGGGTAGGCGAGCAGTACTTC. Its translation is CASSKARRVGEQYF.

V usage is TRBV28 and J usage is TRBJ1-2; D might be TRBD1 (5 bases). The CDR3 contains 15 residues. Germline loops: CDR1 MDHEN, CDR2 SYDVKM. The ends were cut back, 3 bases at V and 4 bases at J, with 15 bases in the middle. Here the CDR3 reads CASSFLRTGFYGYTF. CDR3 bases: TGTGCCAGCAGTTTCCTTCGCACAGGCTTCTATGGCTACACCTTC.

The CDR3 is CASSIGQGARSSGNTIYF. CDR3 nucleotide sequence: TGTGCCAGCAGCATCGGACAGGGGGCTAGGAGCTCTGGAAACACCATATATTTT. The chain recombines TRBV9 with TRBJ1-3; 11 bases are shared with TRBD1. The germline V gene encodes CDR1 SGDLS and CDR2 YYNGEE. Trimming at V came to 4 bases and at J to 0 bases, leaving 9 bases not matched to a gene. The CDR3 sequence is 18 residues long.

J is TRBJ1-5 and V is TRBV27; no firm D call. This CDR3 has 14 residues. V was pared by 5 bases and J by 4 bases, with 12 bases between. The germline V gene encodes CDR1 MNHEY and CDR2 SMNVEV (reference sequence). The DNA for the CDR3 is TGTGCCAGCAGTGCTAATTCGCCGAATCAGCCCCAGCATTTT. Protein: CASSANSPNQPQHF.

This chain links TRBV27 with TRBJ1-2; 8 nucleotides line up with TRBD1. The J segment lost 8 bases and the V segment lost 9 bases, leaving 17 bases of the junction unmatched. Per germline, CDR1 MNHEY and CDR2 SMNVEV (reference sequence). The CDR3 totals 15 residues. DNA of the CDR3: TGTGCCAGTTTCCCGGTACAGGGGGGTCTCGAGGGCTACACCTTC. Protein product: CASFPVQGGLEGYTF.

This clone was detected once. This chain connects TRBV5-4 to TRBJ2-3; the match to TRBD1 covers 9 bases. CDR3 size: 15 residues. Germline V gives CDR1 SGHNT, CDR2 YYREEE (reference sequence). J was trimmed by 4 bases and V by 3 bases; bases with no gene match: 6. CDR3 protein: CASSSTGGGADTQYF. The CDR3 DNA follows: TGTGCCAGCAGCTCCACAGGGGGCGGTGCAGATACGCAGTATTTT.

The CDR3 loop reads CASSQRGGQGVNTGELFF. Here the CDR3 DNA reads TGTGCCAGCAGCCAACGAGGAGGGCAGGGGGTGAACACCGGGGAGCTGTTTTTT. V is TRBV5-5 and J is TRBJ2-2, with a tentative D call TRBD1 (7 bases). The CDR3 loop spans 18 amino acids. Germline-derived CDR1 and CDR2 are SGHKS and YYEKEE (reference sequence). Trimming stripped 4 bases from V and 1 base from J, with 20 bases between.

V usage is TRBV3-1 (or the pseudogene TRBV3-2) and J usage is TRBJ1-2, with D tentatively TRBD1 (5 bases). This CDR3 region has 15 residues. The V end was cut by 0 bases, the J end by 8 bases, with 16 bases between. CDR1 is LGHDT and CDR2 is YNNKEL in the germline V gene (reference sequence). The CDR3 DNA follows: TGTGCCAGCAGCCAAGATCGGGGAGCGGGGGTGGGCTACACCTTC. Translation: CASSQDRGAGVGYTF.

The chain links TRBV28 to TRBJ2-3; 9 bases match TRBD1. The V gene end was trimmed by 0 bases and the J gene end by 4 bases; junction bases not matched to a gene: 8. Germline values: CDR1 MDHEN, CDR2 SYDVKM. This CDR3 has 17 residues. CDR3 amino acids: CASSLWGTGIWADTQYF. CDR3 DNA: TGTGCCAGCAGTTTATGGGGGACAGGGATATGGGCAGATACGCAGTATTTT.

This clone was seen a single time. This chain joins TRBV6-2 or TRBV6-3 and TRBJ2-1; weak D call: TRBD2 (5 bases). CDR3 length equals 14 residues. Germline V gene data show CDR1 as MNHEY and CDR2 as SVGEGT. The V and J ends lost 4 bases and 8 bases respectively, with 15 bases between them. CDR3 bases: TGTGCCAGCAGTTCCCACATACCCGGGGATGAGCAGTTCTTC. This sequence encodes CASSSHIPGDEQFF.

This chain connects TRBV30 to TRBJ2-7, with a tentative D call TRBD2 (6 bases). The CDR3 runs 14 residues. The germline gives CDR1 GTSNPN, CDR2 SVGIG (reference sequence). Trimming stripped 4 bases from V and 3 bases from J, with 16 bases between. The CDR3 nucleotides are TGTGCCTGGAATCCGGCGGGGATCTTCTACGAGCAGTACTTC. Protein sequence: CAWNPAGIFYEQYF.

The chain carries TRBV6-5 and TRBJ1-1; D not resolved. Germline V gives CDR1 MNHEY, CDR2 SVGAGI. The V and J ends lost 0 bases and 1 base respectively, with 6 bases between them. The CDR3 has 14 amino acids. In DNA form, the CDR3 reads TGTGCCAGCAGTTACTCGATAGCGAACACTGAAGCTTTCTTT. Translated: CASSYSIANTEAFF.

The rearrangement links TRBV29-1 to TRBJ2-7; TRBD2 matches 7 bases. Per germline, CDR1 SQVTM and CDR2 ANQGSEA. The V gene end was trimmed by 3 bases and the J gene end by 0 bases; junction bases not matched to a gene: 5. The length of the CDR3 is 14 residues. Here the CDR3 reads CSVETSGVSYEQYF. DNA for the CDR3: TGCAGCGTTGAGACCAGCGGGGTCTCCTACGAGCAGTACTTC.

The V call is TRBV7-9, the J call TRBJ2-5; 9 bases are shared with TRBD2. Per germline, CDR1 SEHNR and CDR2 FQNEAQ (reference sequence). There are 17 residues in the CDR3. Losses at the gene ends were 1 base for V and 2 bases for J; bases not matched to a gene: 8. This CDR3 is CASSLEAERGVQETQYF. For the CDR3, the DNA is TGTGCCAGCAGCTTAGAGGCCGAGCGGGGGGTGCAAGAGACCCAGTACTTC.

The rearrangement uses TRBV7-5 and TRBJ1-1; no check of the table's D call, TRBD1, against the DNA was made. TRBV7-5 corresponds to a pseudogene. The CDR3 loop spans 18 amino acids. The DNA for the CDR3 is TGTGTCAGAAGCTTAGCGCCCCCTGCCGGACAAAAGAACACTGAAGCTTTCTTT. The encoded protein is CVRSLAPPAGQKNTEAFF.

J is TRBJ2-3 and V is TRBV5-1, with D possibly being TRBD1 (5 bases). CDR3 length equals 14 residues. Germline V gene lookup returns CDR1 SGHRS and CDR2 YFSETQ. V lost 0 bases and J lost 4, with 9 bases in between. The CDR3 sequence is CASSLGGLADTQYF. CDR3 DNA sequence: TGCGCCAGCAGCTTGGGGGGCCTGGCAGATACGCAGTATTTT.

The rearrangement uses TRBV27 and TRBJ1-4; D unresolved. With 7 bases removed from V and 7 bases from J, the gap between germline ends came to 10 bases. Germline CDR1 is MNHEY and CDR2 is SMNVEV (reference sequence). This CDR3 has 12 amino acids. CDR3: CASTQRGEKLFF. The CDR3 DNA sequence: TGTGCCAGCACCCAGCGCGGTGAAAAACTGTTTTTT. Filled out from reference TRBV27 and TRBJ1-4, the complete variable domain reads EAQVTQNPRYLITVTGKKLTVTCSQNMNHEYMSWYRQDPGLGLRQIYYSMNVEVTDKGDVPEGYKVSRKEKRNFPLILESPSPNQTSLYFCASTQRGEKLFFGSGTQLSVL.

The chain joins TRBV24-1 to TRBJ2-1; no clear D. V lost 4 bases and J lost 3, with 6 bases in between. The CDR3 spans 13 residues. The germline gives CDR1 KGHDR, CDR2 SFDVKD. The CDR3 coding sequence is TGTGCCACCAGTGACTTTTTCTACAATGAGCAGTTCTTC. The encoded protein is CATSDFFYNEQFF.

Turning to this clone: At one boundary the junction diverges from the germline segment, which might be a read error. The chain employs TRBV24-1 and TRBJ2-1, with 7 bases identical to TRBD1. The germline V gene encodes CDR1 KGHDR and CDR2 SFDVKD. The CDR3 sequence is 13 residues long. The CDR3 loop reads CETGKGGYNEQFF. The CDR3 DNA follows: TGCGAGACAGGGAAAGGAGGTTACAATGAGCAGTTCTTC.

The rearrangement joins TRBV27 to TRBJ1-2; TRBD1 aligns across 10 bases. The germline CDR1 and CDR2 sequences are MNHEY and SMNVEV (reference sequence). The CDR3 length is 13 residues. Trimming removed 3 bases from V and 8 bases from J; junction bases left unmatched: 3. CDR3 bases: TGTGCCAGCAGTTTCGACAGGGGGCGGGGCTACACCTTC. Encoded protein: CASSFDRGRGYTF.

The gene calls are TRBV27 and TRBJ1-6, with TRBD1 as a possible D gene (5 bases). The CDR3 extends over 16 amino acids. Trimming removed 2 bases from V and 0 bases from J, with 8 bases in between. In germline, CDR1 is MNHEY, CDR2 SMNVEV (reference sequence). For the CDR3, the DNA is TGTGCCAGCAGTTTAATCGGGGGCTCCTATAATTCACCCCTCCACTTT. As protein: CASSLIGGSYNSPLHF.

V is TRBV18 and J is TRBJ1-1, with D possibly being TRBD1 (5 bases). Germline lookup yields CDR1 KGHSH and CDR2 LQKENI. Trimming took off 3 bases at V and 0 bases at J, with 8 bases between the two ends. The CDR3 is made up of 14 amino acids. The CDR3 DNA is TGTGCCAGCTCACCTGGACAAATGAACACTGAAGCTTTCTTT. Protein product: CASSPGQMNTEAFF.

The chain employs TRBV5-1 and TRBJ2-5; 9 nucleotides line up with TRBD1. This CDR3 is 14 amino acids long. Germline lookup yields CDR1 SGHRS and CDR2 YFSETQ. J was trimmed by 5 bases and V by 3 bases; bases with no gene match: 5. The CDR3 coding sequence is TGCGCCAGCAGCTGGGACAGGGTGGTTGAGACCCAGTACTTC. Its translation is CASSWDRVVETQYF. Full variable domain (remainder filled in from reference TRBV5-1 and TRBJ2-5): KAGVTQTPRYLIKTRGQQVTLSCSPISGHRSVSWYQQTPGQGLQFLFEYFSETQRNKGNFPGRFSGRQFSNSRSEMNVSTLELGDSALYLCASSWDRVVETQYFGPGTRLLVL.

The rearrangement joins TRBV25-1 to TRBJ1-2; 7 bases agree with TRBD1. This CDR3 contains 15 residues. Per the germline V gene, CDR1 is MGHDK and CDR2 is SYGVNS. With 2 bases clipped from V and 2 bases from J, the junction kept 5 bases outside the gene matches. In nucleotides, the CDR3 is TGTGCCAGCAGTGAACGAGGAGGGGGCAACTATGGCTACACCTTC. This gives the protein CASSERGGGNYGYTF.